This entry lists 25 T cell receptor beta chains sequenced from one sample in a study of cytomegalovirus exposure and HLA in healthy donors. The PCR employed 60 Vbeta primers together with 13 Jbeta primers. The protocol was immunoSEQ multiplex PCR, while the TCRdb copy is restricted to in-frame clones and leaves out a portion. This sample has 65,000 to 100,000 clones, with around 75% found just once. Sequenced input: PBMCs. These receptors came from a woman aged 40 to 50 in good health and CMV-seropositive.

The V gene is TRBV5-1, the J gene TRBJ1-3, with 8 bases matching TRBD1. Trimming cost V 4 bases and J 7 bases; bases outside gene matches: 10. The CDR3 length is 15 residues. Germline V CDR1 and CDR2: SGHRS, YFSETQ. The CDR3 coding sequence is TGCGCCAGCAGCCCGACACCCGGACAGGGTAACACCATATATTTT. It codes for CASSPTPGQGNTIYF.

This clone occurred once. The V gene is TRBV5-6, the J gene TRBJ1-6, with D uncertain. The CDR3 contains 16 residues. Trimming removed 4 bases from V and 5 bases from J, with 16 bases in between. The V gene's germline CDR1 is SGHDT and CDR2 YYEEEE. The CDR3 DNA sequence: TGTGCCAGCAGCGACTTTCCAGCGGGGAATAATTCACCCCTCCACTTT. It encodes CASSDFPAGNNSPLHF.

This clone was observed a handful of times. This chain uses TRBV5-5 with TRBJ1-2, with D maybe TRBD1 (6 bases). The CDR3 runs to 14 residues. The V and J ends lost 0 bases and 7 bases respectively, with 13 bases between them. Looked up from germline, CDR1 is SGHKS and CDR2 is YYEKEE (reference sequence). The CDR3 is CASSLGQGIGGYTF. The DNA of the CDR3 is TGTGCCAGCAGCTTGGGGCAGGGGATAGGTGGCTACACCTTC.

This chain links TRBV14 with TRBJ2-1; D call uncertain. The CDR3 is 13 residues long. The germline V gene encodes CDR1 SGHDN and CDR2 FVKESK. V lost 6 bases to trimming and J lost 6 bases, with 12 bases between them. CDR3 nucleotides: TGTGCCAGCAGGCCTAGTGTGGGCAATGAGCAGTTCTTC. This encodes CASRPSVGNEQFF.

The V and J genes are TRBV4-1 and TRBJ1-5; D perhaps matches TRBD1 (5 bases). The V end was cut by 4 bases, the J end by 1 base, with 14 bases between. This CDR3 contains 16 residues. The V gene's germline CDR1 is MGHRA and CDR2 YSYEKL. The CDR3 DNA reads TGCGCCAGCAGCCTATCGGGGGAGGTAAGCAATCAGCCCCAGCATTTT. Translating gives CASSLSGEVSNQPQHF.

V usage is TRBV5-6 and J usage is TRBJ2-7; D remains ambiguous. The CDR3 spans 14 residues. V shed 4 bases and J shed 8 bases, with 19 bases lying between them. In germline, CDR1 is SGHDT, CDR2 YYEEEE. The CDR3 protein is CASSTTGALVKQYF. In DNA form, the CDR3 reads TGTGCCAGCAGCACCACGGGTGCGCTAGTAAAGCAGTACTTC. The full variable domain, completed using reference TRBV5-6 and TRBJ2-7, is DAGVTQSPTHLIKTRGQQVTLRCSPKSGHDTVSWYQQALGQGPQFIFQYYEEEERQRGNFPDRFSGHQFPNYSSELNVNALLLGDSALYLCASSTTGALVKQYFGPGTRLTVT.

This clone was observed once. V and J are TRBV7-2 and TRBJ2-7; 11 bases align to TRBD2. This CDR3 spans 14 amino acids. The trim removed 8 bases at V and 4 bases at J, leaving 7 bases unmatched. CDR1 is SGHTA, CDR2 FQGNSA, per germline. DNA of the CDR3: TGTGCCAGCTCACAGACTAGCGGGAAATACGAGCAGTACTTC. It yields the protein CASSQTSGKYEQYF.

The rearrangement uses TRBV9 and TRBJ2-1, with 7 bases that match TRBD2. J lost 9 bases, V lost 0 bases, and 9 bases had no gene match. The germline V gene encodes CDR1 SGDLS and CDR2 YYNGEE. The CDR3 totals 15 residues. The CDR3 coding sequence is TGTGCCAGCAGCGTAGGGTGGGAGGGGAGGGGTGAGCAGTTCTTC. Its protein product is CASSVGWEGRGEQFF.

The gene calls are TRBV5-8 and TRBJ1-4; the match to TRBD1 covers 7 bases. Germline V gives CDR1 SGHTS, CDR2 YDEGEE. V gave up 2 bases and J gave up 7 bases; unmatched junction bases: 8. This CDR3 contains 15 residues. CDR3 in DNA: TGTGCCAGCAGCTTCGCAGGGGGAATGGTTGAAAAACTGTTTTTT. Protein sequence: CASSFAGGMVEKLFF.

The chain is built from TRBV7-3 and TRBJ2-1; a weak D match, TRBD1 (6 bases). The CDR3 sequence is 16 residues long. In germline, CDR1 is SGHTA, CDR2 FQGTGA. V gave up 1 base and J gave up 2 bases, with 12 bases separating them. As DNA, the CDR3 is TGTGCCAGCAGCTTAAACGGGCAGGGGACCTACAATGAGCAGTTCTTC. It is translated as CASSLNGQGTYNEQFF.

The rearrangement joins TRBV11-3 to TRBJ2-1; 11 bases align to TRBD2. Trimming removed 4 bases from V and 4 bases from J; junction bases left unmatched: 3. This CDR3 region has 15 residues. CDR1 and CDR2 (germline): SGHNT, YENEEA. The chain's CDR3 is CASSSGLAVYNEQFF. CDR3 DNA sequence: TGTGCCAGCAGCTCGGGACTAGCGGTTTACAATGAGCAGTTCTTC.

This sequence joins TRBV4-3 and TRBJ2-7; D remains ambiguous. Trimming took off 0 bases at V and 5 bases at J, with 11 bases between the two ends. This CDR3 contains 14 residues. Germline V gene lookup returns CDR1 LGHNA and CDR2 YSLEER. The CDR3 protein is CASSQDLEKNEQYF. In nucleotides, the CDR3 is TGCGCCAGCAGCCAAGATCTTGAGAAGAACGAGCAGTACTTC.

The chain has TRBV7-8 and TRBJ1-4, with D possibly TRBD1 on 6 matching bases. V lost 2 bases to trimming and J lost 7 bases, with 11 bases between them. Germline CDR1 SGHVS, CDR2 FQNEAQ. The CDR3 totals 14 residues. CDR3 coding DNA: TGTGCCAGCAGCTTACAGGGGTGGGGTGAAAAACTGTTTTTT. Translation: CASSLQGWGEKLFF.

The chain recombines TRBV20-1 with TRBJ1-2; the D is unclear. V was trimmed by 6 bases and J by 4 bases, leaving 9 bases between them. The CDR3 contains 11 residues. Germline CDR1 is DFQATT and CDR2 is SNEGSKA (reference sequence). The CDR3 loop reads CSAEGGYGYTF. In DNA form, the CDR3 reads TGCAGTGCGGAAGGCGGCTATGGCTACACCTTC.

The chain has TRBV7-2 and TRBJ2-2; 8 nucleotides agree with TRBD2. V was pared by 4 bases and J by 5 bases, with 6 bases of the junction left unmatched. This CDR3 is 15 amino acids long. The germline V gene encodes CDR1 SGHTA and CDR2 FQGNSA. The CDR3 DNA follows: TGTGCCAGCAGCTCTCGGACTAGCCGAACCGGGGAGCTGTTTTTT. Protein sequence: CASSSRTSRTGELFF.

The DNA of the CDR3 is TGTGCCAGCAGTTTTAATTTTGGGCTGCCCGAAGCTTTCTTT. Translation gives CASSFNFGLPEAFF. This chain links TRBV27 with TRBJ1-1; D is uncertain. Deletions cut 3 bases from V and 8 bases from J, with 16 bases between. Looked up from germline, CDR1 is MNHEY and CDR2 is SMNVEV (reference sequence). This CDR3 contains 14 residues.

The chain joins TRBV19 to TRBJ1-2; TRBD1 aligns across 9 bases. The CDR3 totals 13 residues. Trimming cost V 3 bases and J 8 bases; bases outside gene matches: 4. The germline V gene has CDR1 LNHDA and CDR2 SQIVND (reference sequence). CDR3 amino acids: CASSIRDRVGYTF. CDR3 sequence (DNA): TGTGCCAGTAGTATCCGGGACAGGGTCGGCTACACCTTC.

The rearrangement joins TRBV27 to TRBJ2-6; D possibly corresponds to TRBD1 (5 bases). V was clipped by 5 bases and J by 4 bases, with 12 bases between them. Germline CDR1 and CDR2: MNHEY and SMNVEV (reference sequence). The CDR3 runs 15 residues. CDR3 protein: CASSPMGPGANVLTF. In DNA, the CDR3 is TGTGCCAGCAGTCCCATGGGGCCCGGGGCCAACGTCCTGACTTTC.

The rearrangement links TRBV7-3 to TRBJ2-3; possibly TRBD2 for D (5 bases). From germline, CDR1 is SGHTA and CDR2 FQGTGA. There are 12 residues in the CDR3. V gave up 5 bases and J gave up 6 bases, with 9 bases separating them. The CDR3 DNA follows: TGTGCCAGCAGCCCATCGGGGGATACGCAGTATTTT. Amino acid sequence: CASSPSGDTQYF.

This clone appeared a few times. The chain recombines TRBV6-6 with TRBJ1-5; D is undetermined. The CDR3 has 13 residues. Germline lookup yields CDR1 MNHNY and CDR2 SVGAGI (reference sequence). V lost 2 bases, J lost 1 base, and 3 bases lay in between. CDR3 DNA sequence: TGTGCCAGCAGTTACCAGAGCAATCAGCCCCAGCATTTT. This codes for CASSYQSNQPQHF.

The chain is built from TRBV7-2 and TRBJ1-1, with D hard to call. Per the germline V gene, CDR1 is SGHTA and CDR2 is FQGNSA. This CDR3 has 12 amino acids. Between the trimmed V and J ends, which lost 3 bases and 6 bases, there was a span of 8 bases. CDR3 DNA sequence: TGTGCCAGCAGCTTTCGGGGTTCTGAAGCTTTCTTT. Translating it yields CASSFRGSEAFF.

This rearrangement joins TRBV6-5 to TRBJ2-7; 10 nucleotides match TRBD1. Germline assignment: CDR1 MNHEY and CDR2 SVGAGI. After removal of 7 bases from V and 7 bases from J, the junction contained 7 bases not matched to a gene. The CDR3 runs 13 residues. As DNA, the CDR3 is TGTGCCAGCAAAAGGACAGGGGGTGGGGAGCAGTACTTC. This gives the protein CASKRTGGGEQYF.

This chain connects TRBV25-1 to TRBJ1-6; 9 bases agree with TRBD1. J lost 12 bases, V lost 6 bases, and 12 bases had no gene match. The CDR3 runs to 15 residues. Germline V CDR1 and CDR2: MGHDK, SYGVNS. CDR3 DNA: TGTGCCAGCAGACAAACCGGGACAGGGACCCAACCCCTCCACTTT. Translated: CASRQTGTGTQPLHF.

The J gene is TRBJ1-4, the V gene TRBV6-5; the D gene is possibly TRBD1 (5 bases). The CDR3 has 14 amino acids. Between the trimmed V and J ends, which lost 8 bases and 2 bases, there was a span of 12 bases. CDR1 MNHEY and CDR2 SVGAGI come from the germline V gene. Here the CDR3 DNA reads TGTGCCAGCGGGGGGGGAGCGACTAATGAAAAACTGTTTTTT. This translates into CASGGGATNEKLFF.

The CDR3 DNA reads TGTGCCAGCAGCTCCCCGGGTTTATTAATTTACGAGCAGTACTTC. Protein product: CASSSPGLLIYEQYF. The chain links TRBV13 to TRBJ2-5; unclear D gene. TRBJ2-7 matches the DNA end more closely, so the J call is doubtful. Germline lookup yields CDR1 PRHDT and CDR2 FYEKMQ (reference sequence). The CDR3 sequence is 15 residues long.